The 19 T cell receptor beta chains below come from one sample, sequenced in a study of PD-L1 blockade in urothelial cancer. The protocol was immunoSEQ multiplex PCR, while the TCRdb copy is restricted to in-frame clones and leaves out a portion. The sample records around 56,000 clones, roughly 86% being singletons. The input for sequencing was PBMCs, taken around atezolizumab (anti-PD-L1) treatment. The receptors originated from a man between 50 and 59 years old with urothelial cancer.

The chain couples TRBV30 to TRBJ2-3, with 8 bases that match TRBD2. This CDR3 region has 12 residues. V dropped 4 bases and J dropped 8; count of bases not matched to a gene: 5. The germline gives CDR1 GTSNPN, CDR2 SVGIG (reference sequence). Written as DNA, the CDR3 is TGTGCCTGGATCCTCCGGGAGGGTACGCAGTATTTT. It yields the protein CAWILREGTQYF.

The chain combines TRBV28 with TRBJ1-1; D possibly corresponds to TRBD1 (5 bases). The CDR3 is 15 amino acids. CDR1 is MDHEN, CDR2 SYDVKM, per germline. Trimming took 4 bases from V and 7 from J, leaving 19 bases between them. The CDR3 DNA is TGTGCCAGCAGTTCTCTCCGAGTTCCGGGGGGTGAAGCTTTCTTT. Amino acids: CASSSLRVPGGEAFF.

J is TRBJ2-5 and V is TRBV25-1; 8 bases fit TRBD1. Germline trimming cut 3 bases from V and 4 bases from J; bases unmatched to any gene: 4. The CDR3 runs 14 residues. Germline V gene lookup returns CDR1 MGHDK and CDR2 SYGVNS. In DNA, the CDR3 is TGTGCCAGCAGTGACCCGACAGGGGCAGAGACCCAGTACTTC. Its protein product is CASSDPTGAETQYF.

V usage is TRBV4-1 and J usage is TRBJ2-3; D unresolved. The CDR3 runs to 19 residues. The V end was cut by 2 bases, the J end by 0 bases, with 21 bases between. Looked up from germline, CDR1 is MGHRA and CDR2 is YSYEKL. CDR3 sequence: CASSQFPTSQWYSTDTQYF. The CDR3 DNA reads as TGCGCCAGCAGCCAATTTCCCACATCGCAGTGGTATAGCACAGATACGCAGTATTTT.

This chain joins TRBV18 and TRBJ2-1; the match to TRBD2 covers 8 bases. This CDR3 comprises 15 residues. Germline CDR1 reads KGHSH; CDR2 reads LQKENI. Losses at the gene ends were 5 bases for V and 8 bases for J; bases not matched to a gene: 11. CDR3 nucleotide sequence: TGTGCCAGCTCATCATTAGCGGGAAAAAGTGATGAGCAGTTCTTC. It translates to CASSSLAGKSDEQFF.

This chain links TRBV9 with TRBJ2-5; 8 bases match TRBD1. Germline V gives CDR1 SGDLS, CDR2 YYNGEE. Trimming took 0 bases from V and 5 from J; bases not matched to a gene: 9. The CDR3 sequence is 16 residues long. The CDR3 DNA reads as TGTGCCAGCAGCGTAGGAGGAACAGGGGGTCGGGAGACCCAGTACTTC. Translation: CASSVGGTGGRETQYF.

The rearrangement uses TRBV5-1 and TRBJ1-1; the D gene is possibly TRBD1 (6 bases). The V gene's germline CDR1 is SGHRS and CDR2 YFSETQ. The CDR3 has 14 amino acids. With 3 bases removed from V and 1 base from J, the gap between germline ends came to 10 bases. In nucleotides, the CDR3 is TGCGCCAGCAGCTCCGGACAGCCGAACACTGAAGCTTTCTTT. Translation gives CASSSGQPNTEAFF. The variable domain in full, completed from reference TRBV5-1 and TRBJ1-1, reads KAGVTQTPRYLIKTRGQQVTLSCSPISGHRSVSWYQQTPGQGLQFLFEYFSETQRNKGNFPGRFSGRQFSNSRSEMNVSTLELGDSALYLCASSSGQPNTEAFFGQGTRLTVV.

The V gene is TRBV7-2, the J gene TRBJ2-1, with 7 bases lining up with TRBD1. Germline CDR1 SGHTA, CDR2 FQGNSA. V trimming: 4 bases; J trimming: 3 bases; junction bases outside the gene matches: 6. The CDR3 has 15 residues. The chain's CDR3 is CASSYKTGVYNEQFF. The CDR3 DNA sequence: TGTGCCAGCAGCTACAAAACAGGGGTCTACAATGAGCAGTTCTTC.

This chain links TRBV14 with TRBJ2-5; 7 bases map to TRBD2. V was pared by 3 bases and J by 5 bases, with 15 bases of the junction left unmatched. Germline values: CDR1 SGHDN, CDR2 FVKESK. There are 17 residues in the CDR3. The CDR3 bases are TGTGCCAGCAGCCACGGGGCGGGAGCTCGAATCCCGGAGACCCAGTACTTC. Translation gives CASSHGAGARIPETQYF.

CDR3 in DNA: TGTGCCAGCAGCGCGCCTAGGGGCCCTCAACCCGCTGGAAACACCATATATTTT. Its translation: CASSAPRGPQPAGNTIYF. The chain combines TRBV7-3 with TRBJ1-3; D possibly corresponds to TRBD1 (5 bases). Germline values: CDR1 SGHTA, CDR2 FQGTGA. V shed 5 bases and J shed 2 bases, with 22 bases lying between them. The CDR3 runs to 18 residues.

The chain has TRBV7-3 and TRBJ2-1; 7 nucleotides match TRBD2. J was trimmed by 4 bases and V by 2 bases; bases with no gene match: 8. CDR1 and CDR2 (germline): SGHTA, FQGTGA. The CDR3 spans 16 residues. CDR3 loop: CASSLRTSAAYNEQFF. The DNA for the CDR3 is TGTGCCAGCAGCTTACGCACTAGCGCGGCATACAATGAGCAGTTCTTC.

The chain uses TRBV19 and TRBJ2-3; 9 positions match TRBD2. The V segment lost 3 bases and the J segment 5 bases; nucleotides outside the gene matches: 6. The CDR3 spans 15 residues. Germline values: CDR1 LNHDA, CDR2 SQIVND (reference sequence). CDR3 DNA sequence: TGTGCCAGTAGTATCGGCGGGAGGGCCGGAGATACGCAGTATTTT. This encodes CASSIGGRAGDTQYF.

With regard to this clone: The same CDR3 also results from other DNA sequences found in this sample. The chain joins TRBV7-3 to TRBJ2-5; 8 bases match TRBD2. Germline CDR1 SGHTA, CDR2 FQGTGA. V lost 5 bases and J lost 4; bases outside the gene matches: 3. The CDR3 is 13 residues long. Here the CDR3 DNA reads TGTGCCAGCAGCCCCGGGGGGGGAGAGACCCAGTACTTC. It is translated as CASSPGGGETQYF.

This chain links TRBV7-9 with TRBJ2-1; TRBD2 aligns across 7 bases. CDR1 is SEHNR and CDR2 is FQNEAQ in the germline V gene (reference sequence). This CDR3 contains 11 residues. V lost 11 bases, J lost 4 bases, and 2 bases stayed unmatched. The CDR3 nucleotides are TGTGCCGGGGGGGGATACAATGAGCAGTTCTTC. As protein: CAGGGYNEQFF.

This clone was seen only once. This chain connects TRBV20-1 to TRBJ2-1; tentatively, D is TRBD2 (5 bases). The CDR3 runs to 11 residues. Germline lookup yields CDR1 DFQATT and CDR2 SNEGSKA (reference sequence). CDR3 nucleotides: TGCAGCGTACTACTAGTTTATGAGCAGTTCTTC. The encoded protein is CSVLLVYEQFF.

This sequence joins TRBV18 and TRBJ1-1, with 11 bases fitting TRBD1. This CDR3 comprises 16 residues. The germline V gene encodes CDR1 KGHSH and CDR2 LQKENI. After removal of 3 bases from V and 3 bases from J, the junction contained 6 bases not matched to a gene. This chain's CDR3 is CASSPLGQGGDTEAFF. In DNA, the CDR3 is TGTGCCAGCTCACCGTTGGGACAGGGGGGGGACACTGAAGCTTTCTTT. The full variable domain, completed using reference TRBV18 and TRBJ1-1, is NAGVMQNPRHLVRRRGQEARLRCSPMKGHSHVYWYRQLPEEGLKFMVYLQKENIIDESGMPKERFSAEFPKEGPSILRIQQVVRGDSAAYFCASSPLGQGGDTEAFFGQGTRLTVV.

The chain has TRBV19 and TRBJ1-5, with D unclear. V dropped 6 bases and J dropped 0 bases, with 12 bases sitting between them. The CDR3 is made up of 15 amino acids. The germline V gene has CDR1 LNHDA and CDR2 SQIVND (reference sequence). The CDR3 DNA reads TGTGCCAGTAGGATGGCGGTCTATAGCAATCAGCCCCAGCATTTT. Encoded protein: CASRMAVYSNQPQHF.

The chain recombines TRBV5-6 with TRBJ2-3; perhaps TRBD2 as D (7 bases). CDR3 size: 15 residues. CDR1 and CDR2 from the germline V gene are SGHDT and YYEEEE. Trimming took 5 bases from V and 5 from J, leaving 18 bases between them. The CDR3 loop is CASRLPGAGEDTQYF. In nucleotides, the CDR3 is TGTGCCAGCAGACTCCCGGGGGCGGGAGAAGATACGCAGTATTTT.

The chain carries TRBV6-6 and TRBJ1-2, with TRBD1 as a possible D gene (5 bases). This CDR3 has 16 residues. The ends were cut back, 8 bases at V and 0 bases at J, with 19 bases in the middle. CDR1 is MNHNY, CDR2 SVGAGI, per germline (reference sequence). CDR3 sequence reads: CASLRETEYTNYGYTF. In nucleotides, the CDR3 is TGTGCCAGCCTAAGAGAGACAGAATATACTAACTATGGCTACACCTTC.